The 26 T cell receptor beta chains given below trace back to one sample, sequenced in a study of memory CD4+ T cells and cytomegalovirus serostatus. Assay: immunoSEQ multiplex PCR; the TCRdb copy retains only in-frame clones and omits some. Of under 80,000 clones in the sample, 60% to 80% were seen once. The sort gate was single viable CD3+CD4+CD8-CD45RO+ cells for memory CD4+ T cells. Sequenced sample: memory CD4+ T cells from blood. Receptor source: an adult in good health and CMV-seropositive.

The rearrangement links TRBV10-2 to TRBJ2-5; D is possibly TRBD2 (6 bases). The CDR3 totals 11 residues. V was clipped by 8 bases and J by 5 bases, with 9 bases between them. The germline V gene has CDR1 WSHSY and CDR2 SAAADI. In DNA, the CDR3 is TGCGCCAGCGGGAGGCTCGAGACCCAGTACTTC. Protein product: CASGRLETQYF.

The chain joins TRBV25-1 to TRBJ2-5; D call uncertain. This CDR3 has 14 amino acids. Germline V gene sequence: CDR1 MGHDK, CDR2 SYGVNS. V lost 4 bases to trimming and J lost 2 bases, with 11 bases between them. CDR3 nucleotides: TGTGCCAGCAGTGCAAGGACGGATCAAGAGACCCAGTACTTC. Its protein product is CASSARTDQETQYF.

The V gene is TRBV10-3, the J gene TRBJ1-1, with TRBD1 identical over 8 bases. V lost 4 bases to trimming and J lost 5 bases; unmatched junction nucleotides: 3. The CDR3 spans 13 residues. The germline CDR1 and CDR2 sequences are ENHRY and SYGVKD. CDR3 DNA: TGTGCCATCAGTGGACAGGGGAGAACTGAAGCTTTCTTT. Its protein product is CAISGQGRTEAFF.

CDR3 sequence (DNA): TGTGCCAGCAGCGTAGAGGGGACAGGGATTGACATTCAGTACTTC. Residues: CASSVEGTGIDIQYF. V is TRBV9 and J is TRBJ2-4, with 9 bases that match TRBD1. Trimming cost V 0 bases and J 8 bases; bases outside gene matches: 6. The CDR3 has 15 amino acids. Germline V gene sequence: CDR1 SGDLS, CDR2 YYNGEE.

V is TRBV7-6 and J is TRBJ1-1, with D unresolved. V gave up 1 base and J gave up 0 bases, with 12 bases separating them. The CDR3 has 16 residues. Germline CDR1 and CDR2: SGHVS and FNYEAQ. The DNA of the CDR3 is TGTGCCAGCAGCTTAGAGTTGGGCAGCTTGAACACTGAAGCTTTCTTT. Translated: CASSLELGSLNTEAFF.

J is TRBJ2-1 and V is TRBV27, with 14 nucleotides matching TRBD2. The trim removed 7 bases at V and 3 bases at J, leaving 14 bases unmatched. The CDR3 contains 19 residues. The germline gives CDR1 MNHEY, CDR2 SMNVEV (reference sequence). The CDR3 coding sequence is TGTGCCAGCACCAAAACTTGGACTAGCGGGGGGCACGTCTACAATGAGCAGTTCTTC. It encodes CASTKTWTSGGHVYNEQFF.

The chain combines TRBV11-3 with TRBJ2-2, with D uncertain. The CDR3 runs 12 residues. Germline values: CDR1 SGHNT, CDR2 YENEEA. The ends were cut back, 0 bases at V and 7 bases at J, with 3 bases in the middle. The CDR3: CASSLEHGELFF. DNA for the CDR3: TGTGCCAGCAGCTTAGAGCACGGGGAGCTGTTTTTT.

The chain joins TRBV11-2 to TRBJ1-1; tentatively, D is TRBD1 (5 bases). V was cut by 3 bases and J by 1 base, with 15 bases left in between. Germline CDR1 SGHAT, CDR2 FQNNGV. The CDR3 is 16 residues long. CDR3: CASSFGGTGSNTEAFF. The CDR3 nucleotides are TGTGCCAGCAGCTTTGGGGGAACAGGATCGAACACTGAAGCTTTCTTT. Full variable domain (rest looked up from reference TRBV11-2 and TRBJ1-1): EAGVAQSPRYKIIEKRQSVAFWCNPISGHATLYWYQQILGQGPKLLIQFQNNGVVDDSQLPKDRFSAERLKGVDSTLKIQPAKLEDSAVYLCASSFGGTGSNTEAFFGQGTRLTVV.

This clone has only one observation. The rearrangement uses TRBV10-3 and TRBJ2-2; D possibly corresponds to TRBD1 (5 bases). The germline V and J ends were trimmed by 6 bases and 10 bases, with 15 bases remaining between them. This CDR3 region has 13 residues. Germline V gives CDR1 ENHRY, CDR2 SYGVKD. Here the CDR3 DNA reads TGTGCCATCAGAGGATCGTTAGGGGAGGAGCTGTTTTTT. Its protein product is CAIRGSLGEELFF.

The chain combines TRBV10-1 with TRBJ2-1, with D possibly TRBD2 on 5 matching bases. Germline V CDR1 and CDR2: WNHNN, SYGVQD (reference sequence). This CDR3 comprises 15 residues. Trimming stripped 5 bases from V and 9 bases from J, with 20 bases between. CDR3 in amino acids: CASSSHYGSGSEQFF. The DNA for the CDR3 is TGCGCCAGCAGTTCTCACTACGGATCGGGGTCTGAGCAGTTCTTC.

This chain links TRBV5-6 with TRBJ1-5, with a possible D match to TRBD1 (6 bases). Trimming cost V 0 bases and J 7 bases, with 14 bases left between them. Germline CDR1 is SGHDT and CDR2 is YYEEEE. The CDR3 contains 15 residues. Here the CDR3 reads CASSLGLGGGQPQHF. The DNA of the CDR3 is TGTGCCAGCAGCTTGGGGTTAGGGGGGGGGCAGCCCCAGCATTTT.

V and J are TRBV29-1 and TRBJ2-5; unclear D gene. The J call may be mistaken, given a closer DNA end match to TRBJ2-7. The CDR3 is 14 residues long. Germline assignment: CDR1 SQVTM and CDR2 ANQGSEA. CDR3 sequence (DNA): TGCAGCGTTGAAGTGAACGGGTACTCCTACGAGCAGTACTTC. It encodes CSVEVNGYSYEQYF.

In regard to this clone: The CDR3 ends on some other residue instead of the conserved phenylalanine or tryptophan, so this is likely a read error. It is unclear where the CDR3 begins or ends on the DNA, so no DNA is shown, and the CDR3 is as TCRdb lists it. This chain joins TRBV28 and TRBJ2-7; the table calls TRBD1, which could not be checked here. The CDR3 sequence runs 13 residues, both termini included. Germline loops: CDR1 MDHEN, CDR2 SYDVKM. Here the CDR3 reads CASGPGQGDVVWS.

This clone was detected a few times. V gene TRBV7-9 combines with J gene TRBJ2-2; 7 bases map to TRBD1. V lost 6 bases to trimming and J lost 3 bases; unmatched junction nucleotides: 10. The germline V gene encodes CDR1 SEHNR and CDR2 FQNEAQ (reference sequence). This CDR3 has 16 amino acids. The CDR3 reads CASRPRGLKDTGELFF. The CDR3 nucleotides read TGTGCCAGCAGACCTAGGGGGCTAAAGGACACCGGGGAGCTGTTTTTT.

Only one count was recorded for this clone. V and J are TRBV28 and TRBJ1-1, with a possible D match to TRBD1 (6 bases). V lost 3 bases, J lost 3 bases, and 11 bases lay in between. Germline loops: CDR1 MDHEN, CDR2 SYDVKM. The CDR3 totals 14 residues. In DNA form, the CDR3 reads TGTGCCAGCAGTTTGGGGGGCTCGGACACTGAAGCTTTCTTT. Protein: CASSLGGSDTEAFF.

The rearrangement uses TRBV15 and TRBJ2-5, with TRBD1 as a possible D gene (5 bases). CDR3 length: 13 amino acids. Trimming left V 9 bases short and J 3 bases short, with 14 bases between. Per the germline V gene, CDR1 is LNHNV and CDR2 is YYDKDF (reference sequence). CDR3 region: CATRRTPEETQYF. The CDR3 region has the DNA TGTGCCACACGGCGGACACCCGAAGAGACCCAGTACTTC.

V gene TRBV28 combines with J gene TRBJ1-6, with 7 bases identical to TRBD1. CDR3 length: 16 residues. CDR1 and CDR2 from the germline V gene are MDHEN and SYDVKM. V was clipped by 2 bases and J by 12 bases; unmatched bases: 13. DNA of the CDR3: TGTGCCAGCAGTTTAGGAGTAGGACAGGCCCTGATACCCCTCCACTTT. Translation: CASSLGVGQALIPLHF. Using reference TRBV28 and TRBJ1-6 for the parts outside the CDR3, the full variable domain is DVKVTQSSRYLVKRTGEKVFLECVQDMDHENMFWYRQDPGLGLRLIYFSYDVKMKEKGDIPEGYSVSREKKERFSLILESASTNQTSMYLCASSLGVGQALIPLHFGNGTRLTVT.

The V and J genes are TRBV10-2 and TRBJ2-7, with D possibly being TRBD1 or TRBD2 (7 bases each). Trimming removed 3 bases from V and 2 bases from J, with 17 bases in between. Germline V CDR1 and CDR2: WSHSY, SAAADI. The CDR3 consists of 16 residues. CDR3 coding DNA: TGCGCCAGCAGTGAATGGGGGCAGGGGGGGACCTACGAGCAGTACTTC. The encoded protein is CASSEWGQGGTYEQYF.

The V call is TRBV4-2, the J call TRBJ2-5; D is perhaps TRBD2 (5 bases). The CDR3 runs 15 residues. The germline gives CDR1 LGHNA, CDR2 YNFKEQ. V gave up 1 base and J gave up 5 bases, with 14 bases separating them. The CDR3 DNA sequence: TGTGCCAGCAGCCAAGTAGATCTAGTAGCGGAGACCCAGTACTTC. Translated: CASSQVDLVAETQYF.

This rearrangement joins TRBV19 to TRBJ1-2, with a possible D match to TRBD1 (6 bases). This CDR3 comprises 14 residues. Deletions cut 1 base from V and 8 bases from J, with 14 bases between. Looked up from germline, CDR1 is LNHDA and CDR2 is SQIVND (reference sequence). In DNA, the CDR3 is TGTGCCAGTAGTATAGTAGTACAGGGATACGGCTACACCTTC. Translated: CASSIVVQGYGYTF.

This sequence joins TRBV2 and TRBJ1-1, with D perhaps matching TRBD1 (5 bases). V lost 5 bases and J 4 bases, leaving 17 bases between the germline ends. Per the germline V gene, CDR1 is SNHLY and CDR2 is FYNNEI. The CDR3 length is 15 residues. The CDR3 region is CASSLTSVRGTEAFF. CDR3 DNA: TGTGCCAGCAGTCTGACTTCCGTGAGGGGCACTGAAGCTTTCTTT. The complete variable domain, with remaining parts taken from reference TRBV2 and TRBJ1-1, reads EPEVTQTPSHQVTQMGQEVILRCVPISNHLYFYWYRQILGQKVEFLVSFYNNEISEKSEIFDDQFSVERPDGSNFTLKIRSTKLEDSAMYFCASSLTSVRGTEAFFGQGTRLTVV.

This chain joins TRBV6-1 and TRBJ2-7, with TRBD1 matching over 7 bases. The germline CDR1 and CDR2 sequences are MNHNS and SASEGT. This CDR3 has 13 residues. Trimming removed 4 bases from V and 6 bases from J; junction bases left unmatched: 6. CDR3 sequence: CASSALGQSEQYV. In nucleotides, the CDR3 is TGTGCCAGCAGTGCCCTGGGACAGAGCGAGCAGTACGTC.

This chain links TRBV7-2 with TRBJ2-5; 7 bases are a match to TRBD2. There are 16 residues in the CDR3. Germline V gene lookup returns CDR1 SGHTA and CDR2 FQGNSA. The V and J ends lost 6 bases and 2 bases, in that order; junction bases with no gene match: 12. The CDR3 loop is CASRLGSGIVQETQYF. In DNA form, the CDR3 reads TGTGCCAGCAGACTCGGGAGCGGGATTGTGCAAGAGACCCAGTACTTC.

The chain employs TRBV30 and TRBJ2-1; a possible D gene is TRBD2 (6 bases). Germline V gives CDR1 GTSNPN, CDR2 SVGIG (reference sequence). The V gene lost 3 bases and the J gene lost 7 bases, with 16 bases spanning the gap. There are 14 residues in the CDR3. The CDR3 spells CAWSLLGTGNEQFF. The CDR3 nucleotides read TGTGCCTGGAGCCTACTGGGGACTGGAAATGAGCAGTTCTTC.

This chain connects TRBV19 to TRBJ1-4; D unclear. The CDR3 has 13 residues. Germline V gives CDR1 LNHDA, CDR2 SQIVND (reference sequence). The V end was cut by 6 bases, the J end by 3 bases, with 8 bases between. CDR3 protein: CASSRQANEKLFF. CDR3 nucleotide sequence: TGTGCCAGTAGCCGACAAGCTAATGAAAAACTGTTTTTT.

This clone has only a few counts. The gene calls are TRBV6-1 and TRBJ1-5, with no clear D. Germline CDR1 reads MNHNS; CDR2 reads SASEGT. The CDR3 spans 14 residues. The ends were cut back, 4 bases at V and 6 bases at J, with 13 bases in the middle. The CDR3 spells CASSGPWARQPQHF. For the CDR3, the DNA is TGTGCCAGCAGTGGACCATGGGCACGTCAGCCCCAGCATTTT.